Listed below are T cell receptor beta chains from one sample, sequenced in a study of T-cell memory formation after mild COVID-19. MiXCR was run by TCRdb on the 5' RACE reads, yielding one entry per CDR3 protein. Here the sample spans 250,000 to 350,000 distinct CDR3 sequences, about 16% being singletons. Sequencing was done on a sample of PBMCs or a T cell subset sorted from them (not recorded which). The receptors originated from a man aged 18 to 35 who had mild COVID-19 (a few samples of this study predate the infection). Cell type and time point are not known. CDR3s leave out the opening cysteine and the closing phenylalanine or tryptophan. For some rows the clone size is stated as once, few or many, or as a class when expanded; others skip it.

clone_size: -; j_call: TRBJ2-6; v_call: TRBV13; cdr3_aa: ASSLGPGAGQGANVLT
clone_size: few; j_call: TRBJ1-2; v_call: TRBV4-3; cdr3_aa: ASSQRDSRNYGYT
clone_size: few; j_call: TRBJ2-5; v_call: TRBV5-1; cdr3_aa: ASSSGEDQETQY
clone_size: -; j_call: TRBJ1-6; v_call: TRBV6-5; cdr3_aa: ASRLQSSYNSPLH
clone_size: few; j_call: TRBJ1-1; v_call: TRBV5-1; cdr3_aa: ASSSGRIVEAF
clone_size: few; j_call: TRBJ2-3; v_call: TRBV29-1; cdr3_aa: SVGQGNTDTQY
clone_size: once; j_call: TRBJ2-5; v_call: TRBV4-3; cdr3_aa: ASSPGSDNPLGTQY
clone_size: -; j_call: TRBJ1-2; v_call: TRBV5-1; cdr3_aa: ASSLAAGGRGYT
clone_size: -; j_call: TRBJ2-5; v_call: TRBV30; cdr3_aa: AWSIGLAGEETQY
clone_size: -; j_call: TRBJ1-1; v_call: TRBV7-6; cdr3_aa: ASSPDRGERTEAF
clone_size: -; j_call: TRBJ2-3; v_call: TRBV4-1; cdr3_aa: ASSQGPYRGGRTDTQY
clone_size: -; j_call: TRBJ2-7; v_call: TRBV4-1; cdr3_aa: ASSHVRTGGEQY
clone_size: -; j_call: TRBJ1-5; v_call: TRBV6-5; cdr3_aa: ASSLMQQGVGPTQPQH
clone_size: many; j_call: TRBJ2-5; v_call: TRBV12-3/TRBV12-4; cdr3_aa: ASSRPTDLAGGSQETQY
clone_size: -; j_call: TRBJ2-1; v_call: TRBV4-3; cdr3_aa: ASSQFDGAGNEQF
clone_size: -; j_call: TRBJ2-1; v_call: TRBV5-1; cdr3_aa: ASSPGTRVTNEQF
clone_size: many; j_call: TRBJ1-2; v_call: TRBV5-1; cdr3_aa: ASSPQGQIGYGYT
clone_size: -; j_call: TRBJ1-1; v_call: TRBV12-3/TRBV12-4; cdr3_aa: ASSFLDRETEAF
clone_size: -; j_call: TRBJ2-2; v_call: TRBV27; cdr3_aa: ASSLLSHTGELF
clone_size: many; j_call: TRBJ2-1; v_call: TRBV7-2; cdr3_aa: ASRVLAGLGDEQF